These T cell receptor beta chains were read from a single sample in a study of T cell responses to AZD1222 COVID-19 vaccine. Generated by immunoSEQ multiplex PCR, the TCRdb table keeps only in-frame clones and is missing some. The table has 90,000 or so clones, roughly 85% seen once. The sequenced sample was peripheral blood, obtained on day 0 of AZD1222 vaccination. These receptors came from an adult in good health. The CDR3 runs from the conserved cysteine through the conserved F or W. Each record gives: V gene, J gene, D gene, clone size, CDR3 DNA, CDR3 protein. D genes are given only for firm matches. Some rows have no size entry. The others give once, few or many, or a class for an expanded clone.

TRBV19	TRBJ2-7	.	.	TGTGCCAGTAGGATCCGGGGTATGGGGGGCTCCTACGAGCAGTACTTC	CASRIRGMGGSYEQYF
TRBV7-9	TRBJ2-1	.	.	TGTGCCAGCGGGTCGGAGAGGAATGAGCAGTTCTTC	CASGSERNEQFF
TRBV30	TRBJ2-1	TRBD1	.	TGTGCCTGGAGTACAGGGGACGGGAATGAGCAGTTCTTC	CAWSTGDGNEQFF
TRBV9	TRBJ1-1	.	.	TGTGCCAGCAGCTCGGGACACCCTGACGCTGAAGCTTTCTTT	CASSSGHPDAEAFF
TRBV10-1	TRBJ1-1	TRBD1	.	TGCGCCAGCTCTGGAGGACAGGGAAGTACTGAAGCTTTCTTT	CASSGGQGSTEAFF
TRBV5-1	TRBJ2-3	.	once	TGCGCCAGCAGCCCTGCCCCCCCGGGGCAGTATTTT	CASSPAPPGQYF
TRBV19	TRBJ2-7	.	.	TGTGCCAGTAGTATAGATCTAAGGCGGAAGGAGCAGTACTTC	CASSIDLRRKEQYF
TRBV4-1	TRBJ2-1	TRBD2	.	TGCGCCAGCAGCTCCGGGACTAGCGGGAGTGGCAATGAGCAGTTCTTC	CASSSGTSGSGNEQFF
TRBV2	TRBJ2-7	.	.	TGTGCCAGCACTGAACCAGGGGGGGCGGCATACGAGCAGTACTTC	CASTEPGGAAYEQYF
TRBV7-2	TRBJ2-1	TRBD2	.	TGTGCCAGCAGCTTAGCTCTCAAGCGCGGGAGTTTATATGAGCAGTTCTTC	CASSLALKRGSLYEQFF
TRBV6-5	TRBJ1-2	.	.	TGTGCCAGCAGCAAAGGATTCGAGGGAAATGGCTACACCTTC	CASSKGFEGNGYTF
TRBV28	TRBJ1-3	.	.	TGTGCCAGCAGTTTCGGGCAGCACAACTCTGGAAACACCATATATTTT	CASSFGQHNSGNTIYF
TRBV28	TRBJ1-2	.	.	TGTGCCAGCAACAAGGGGAACTATGGCTACACCTTC	CASNKGNYGYTF
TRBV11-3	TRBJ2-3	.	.	TGTGCCAGCAGCCCAGGGACTGCTAGCACAGATACGCAGTATTTT	CASSPGTASTDTQYF
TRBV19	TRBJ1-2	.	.	TGTGCCAGTAGTACGCAGGGTCTAAACTATGGCTACACCTTC	CASSTQGLNYGYTF
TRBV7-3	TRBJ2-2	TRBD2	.	TGTGCCAGCAGCCCCCAAGCGACTAGCGGGAGTGGTACCGGGGAGCTGTTTTTT	CASSPQATSGSGTGELFF
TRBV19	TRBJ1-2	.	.	TGTGCCAGTAGTATCGACGGTTACTATGGCTACACCTTC	CASSIDGYYGYTF
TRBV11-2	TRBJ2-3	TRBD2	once	TGTGCCAGCAGCCCCCGACTAGCGGCCACAGATACGCAGTATTTT	CASSPRLAATDTQYF
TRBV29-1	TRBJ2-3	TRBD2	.	TGCAGCGTTGAACAAGCGGGAGTCGATACGCAGTATTTT	CSVEQAGVDTQYF
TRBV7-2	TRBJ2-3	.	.	TGTGCCAGCAGCTTAGCGGTGGACTCCGTTACTGGTACGCAGTATTTT	CASSLAVDSVTGTQYF
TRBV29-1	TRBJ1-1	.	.	TGCAGCGTTGAGGGGGGGCAAGGAACTGAAGCTTTCTTT	CSVEGGQGTEAFF
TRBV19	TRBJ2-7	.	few	TGTGCCAGTAGTATAATGGCTAGCGCAAACTACGAGCAGTACTTC	CASSIMASANYEQYF
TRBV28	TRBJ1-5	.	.	TGTGCCAGCAGTTTTAGGACAGATGGCAATCAGCCCCAGCATTTT	CASSFRTDGNQPQHF
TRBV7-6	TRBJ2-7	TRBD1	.	TGTGCCAGCAGCCTACAGGGGGCCACCTACGAGCAGTACTTC	CASSLQGATYEQYF
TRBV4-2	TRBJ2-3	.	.	TGTGCCAGCAGCCAAGATCCACAGGGAGGCACAGATACGCAGTATTTT	CASSQDPQGGTDTQYF
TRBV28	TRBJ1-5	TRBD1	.	TGTGCCAGCAGTTCAGGGGGTAGCAATCAGCCCCAGCATTTT	CASSSGGSNQPQHF
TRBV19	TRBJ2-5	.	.	TGTGCCACCCGGACTTTCAATCAAGAGACCCAGTACTTC	CATRTFNQETQYF
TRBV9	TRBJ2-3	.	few	TGTGCCAGCAGCGTAGATGGACGGTACACAGATACGCAGTATTTT	CASSVDGRYTDTQYF
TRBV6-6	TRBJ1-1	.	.	TGTGCCAGCAGTTACCCCGGACCTAACACTGAAGCTTTCTTT	CASSYPGPNTEAFF
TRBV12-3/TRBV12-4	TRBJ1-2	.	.	TGTGCCAGCAGTTCGACCTTGAACTATGGCTACACCTTC	CASSSTLNYGYTF
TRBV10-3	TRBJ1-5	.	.	TGTGCCATCAGTGAGTCCGGGACGGTCGGGCCCCAGCATTTT	CAISESGTVGPQHF
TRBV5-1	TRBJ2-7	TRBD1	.	TGCGCCAGCAGCTTGGCGACAGGGGTCGAGCAGTACTTC	CASSLATGVEQYF
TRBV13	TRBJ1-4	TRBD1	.	TGTGCCAGCAGCTTGGAAGCGCGCCAGGGGGGTGAAAAACTGTTTTTT	CASSLEARQGGEKLFF
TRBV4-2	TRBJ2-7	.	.	TGTGCCAGCAGCCAAGAAGTACACGGGGGCTACGAGCAGTACTTC	CASSQEVHGGYEQYF
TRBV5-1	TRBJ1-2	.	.	TGCGCCAGCAGCTTCGAGGGCTATGGCTACACCTTC	CASSFEGYGYTF
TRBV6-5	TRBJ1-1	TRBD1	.	TGTGCCAGCAGTTACTCGAAGCAGGGGGGCACTGAAGCTTTCTTT	CASSYSKQGGTEAFF
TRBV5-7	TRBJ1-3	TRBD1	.	TGTGCCAGCAGCTTACGGACAGGGGACAACTCTGGAAACACCATATATTTT	CASSLRTGDNSGNTIYF
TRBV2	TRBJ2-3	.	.	TGTGCCAGCAGTGTAGGACAGTCGACAGATACGCAGTATTTT	CASSVGQSTDTQYF
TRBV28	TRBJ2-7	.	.	TGTGCCAGCAACCAGGGGTTCTATTCGACCTACGAGCAGTACTTC	CASNQGFYSTYEQYF
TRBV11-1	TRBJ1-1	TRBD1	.	TGTGCCAGCAGAATGGACAGGCCGGGCACTGAAGCTTTCTTT	CASRMDRPGTEAFF
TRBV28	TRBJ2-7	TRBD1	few	TGTGCCAGCAGCCGACAGGGTTTACGGTACGAGCAGTACTTC	CASSRQGLRYEQYF
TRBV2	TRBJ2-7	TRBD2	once	TGTGCCAGCAGTGAAGCGCCTAGCGGGAGGACCGTGTGGTACGAGCAGTACTTC	CASSEAPSGRTVWYEQYF